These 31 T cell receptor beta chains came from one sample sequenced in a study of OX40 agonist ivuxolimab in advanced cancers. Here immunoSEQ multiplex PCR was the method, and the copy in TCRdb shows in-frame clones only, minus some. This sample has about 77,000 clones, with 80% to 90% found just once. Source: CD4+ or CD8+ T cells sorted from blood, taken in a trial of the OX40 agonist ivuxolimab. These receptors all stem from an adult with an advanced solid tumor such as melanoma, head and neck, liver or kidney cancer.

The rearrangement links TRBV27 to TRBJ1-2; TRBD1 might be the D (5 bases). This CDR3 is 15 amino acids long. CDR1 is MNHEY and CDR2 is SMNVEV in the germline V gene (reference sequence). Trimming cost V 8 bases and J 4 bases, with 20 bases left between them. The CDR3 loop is CASGTLSGTVYGYTF. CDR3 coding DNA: TGTGCCAGCGGAACCCTCTCGGGGACGGTCTATGGCTACACCTTC.

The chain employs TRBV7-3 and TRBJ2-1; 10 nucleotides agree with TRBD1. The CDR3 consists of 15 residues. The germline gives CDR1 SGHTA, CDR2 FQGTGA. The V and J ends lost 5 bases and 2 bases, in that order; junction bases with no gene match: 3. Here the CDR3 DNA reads TGTGCCAGCAGCCGAGACAGGGGGCCCTACAATGAGCAGTTCTTC. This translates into CASSRDRGPYNEQFF.

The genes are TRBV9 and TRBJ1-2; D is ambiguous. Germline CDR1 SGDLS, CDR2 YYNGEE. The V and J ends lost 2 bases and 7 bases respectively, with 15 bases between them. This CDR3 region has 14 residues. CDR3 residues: CASSVGVTPGGYTF. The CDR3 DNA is TGTGCCAGCAGCGTCGGAGTAACTCCCGGTGGCTACACCTTC.

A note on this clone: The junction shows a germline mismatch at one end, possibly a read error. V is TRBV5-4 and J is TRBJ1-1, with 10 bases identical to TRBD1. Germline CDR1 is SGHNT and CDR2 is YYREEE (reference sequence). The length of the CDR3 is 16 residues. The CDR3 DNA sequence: TGTGCCAGCAGCTTGTGGGACAGGGGATTGAACCCTGAAGCTTTCTTT. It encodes CASSLWDRGLNPEAFF.

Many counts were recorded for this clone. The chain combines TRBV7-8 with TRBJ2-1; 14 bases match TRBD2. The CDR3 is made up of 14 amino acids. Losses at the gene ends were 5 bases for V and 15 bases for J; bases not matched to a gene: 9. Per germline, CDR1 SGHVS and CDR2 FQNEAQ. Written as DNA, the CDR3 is TGTGCCAGCAGCGATCAAGGGACTAGCGGGAGACTGTTCTTC. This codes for CASSDQGTSGRLFF.

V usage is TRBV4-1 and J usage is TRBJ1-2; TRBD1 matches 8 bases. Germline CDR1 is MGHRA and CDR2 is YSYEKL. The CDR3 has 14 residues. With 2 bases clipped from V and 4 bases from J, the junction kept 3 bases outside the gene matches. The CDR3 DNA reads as TGCGCCAGCAGCCAACCCACAGGGGGCTATGGCTACACCTTC. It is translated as CASSQPTGGYGYTF.

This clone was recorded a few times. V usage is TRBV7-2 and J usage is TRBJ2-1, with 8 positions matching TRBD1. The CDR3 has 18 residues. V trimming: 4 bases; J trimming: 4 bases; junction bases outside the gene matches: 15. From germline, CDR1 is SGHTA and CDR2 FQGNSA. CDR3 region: CASSSHFPSRTGYNEQFF. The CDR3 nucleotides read TGTGCCAGCAGCTCGCACTTCCCTTCTCGGACAGGGTACAATGAGCAGTTCTTC.

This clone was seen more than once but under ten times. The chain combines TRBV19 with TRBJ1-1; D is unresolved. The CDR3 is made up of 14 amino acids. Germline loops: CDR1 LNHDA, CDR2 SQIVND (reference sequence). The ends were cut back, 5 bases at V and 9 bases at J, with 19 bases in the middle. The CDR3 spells CASSQPGDSRKAFF. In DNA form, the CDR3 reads TGTGCCAGTAGTCAGCCCGGGGATTCTCGGAAAGCTTTCTTT.

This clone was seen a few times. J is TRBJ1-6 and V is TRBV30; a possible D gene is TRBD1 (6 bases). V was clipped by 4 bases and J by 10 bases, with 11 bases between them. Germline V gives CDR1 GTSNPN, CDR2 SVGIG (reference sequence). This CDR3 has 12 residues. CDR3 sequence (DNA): TGTGCCTGGATGCAGGGGCGCTCACCCCTCCACTTT. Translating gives CAWMQGRSPLHF.

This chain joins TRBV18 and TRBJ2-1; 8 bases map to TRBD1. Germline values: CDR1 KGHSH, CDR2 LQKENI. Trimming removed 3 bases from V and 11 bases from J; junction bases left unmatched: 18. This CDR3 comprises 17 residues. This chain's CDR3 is CASSPTNTGTGDWKQFF. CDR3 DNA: TGTGCCAGCTCACCGACGAATACCGGGACAGGAGATTGGAAGCAGTTCTTC.

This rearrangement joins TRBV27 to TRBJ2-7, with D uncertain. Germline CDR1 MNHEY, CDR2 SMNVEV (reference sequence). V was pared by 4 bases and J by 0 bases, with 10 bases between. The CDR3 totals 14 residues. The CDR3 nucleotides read TGTGCCAGCAGTTGGGGTGGCAGCTCCTACGAGCAGTACTTC. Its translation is CASSWGGSSYEQYF.

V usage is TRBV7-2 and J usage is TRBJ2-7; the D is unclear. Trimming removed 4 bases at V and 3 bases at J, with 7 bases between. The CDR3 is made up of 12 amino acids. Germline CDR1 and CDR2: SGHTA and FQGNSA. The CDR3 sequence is CASSSWGYEQYF. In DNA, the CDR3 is TGTGCCAGCAGCTCCTGGGGCTACGAGCAGTACTTC.

DNA for the CDR3: TGTGCCAGCAGTGACCGCGGGGGGGCGCGTACAGATACGCAGTATTTT. Translation gives CASSDRGGARTDTQYF. V gene TRBV25-1 combines with J gene TRBJ2-3; TRBD2 aligns across 9 bases. The V gene's germline CDR1 is MGHDK and CDR2 SYGVNS. This CDR3 region has 16 residues. V dropped 3 bases and J dropped 3; count of bases not matched to a gene: 7.

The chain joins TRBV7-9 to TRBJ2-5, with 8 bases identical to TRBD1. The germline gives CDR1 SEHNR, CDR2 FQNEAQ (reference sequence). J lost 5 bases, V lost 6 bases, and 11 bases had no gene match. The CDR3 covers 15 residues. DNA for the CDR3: TGTGCCAGCAGTCTTGACAGGGGAAACTGGGAGACCCAGTACTTC. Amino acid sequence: CASSLDRGNWETQYF.

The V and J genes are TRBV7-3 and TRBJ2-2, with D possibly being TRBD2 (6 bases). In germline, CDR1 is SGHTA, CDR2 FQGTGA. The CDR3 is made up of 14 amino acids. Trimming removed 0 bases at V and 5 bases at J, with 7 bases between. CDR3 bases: TGTGCCAGCAGCTTAACGGGGAGGACCGGGGAGCTGTTTTTT. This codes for CASSLTGRTGELFF.

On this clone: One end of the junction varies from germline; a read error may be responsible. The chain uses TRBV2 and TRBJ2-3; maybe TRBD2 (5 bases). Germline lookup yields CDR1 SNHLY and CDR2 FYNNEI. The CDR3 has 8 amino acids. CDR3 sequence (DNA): TGTGCCAGCAGTGCGCGGGATTTT. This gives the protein CASSARDF. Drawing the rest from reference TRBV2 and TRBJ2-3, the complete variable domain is EPEVTQTPSHQVTQMGQEVILRCVPISNHLYFYWYRQILGQKVEFLVSFYNNEISEKSEIFDDQFSVERPDGSNFTLKIRSTKLEDSAMYFCASSARDFGPGTRLTVL.

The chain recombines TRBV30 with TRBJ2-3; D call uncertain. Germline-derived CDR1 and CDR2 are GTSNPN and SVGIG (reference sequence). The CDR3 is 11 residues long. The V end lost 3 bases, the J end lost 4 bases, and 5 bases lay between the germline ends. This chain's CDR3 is CAWRWSDTQYF. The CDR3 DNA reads TGTGCCTGGAGGTGGTCAGATACGCAGTATTTT. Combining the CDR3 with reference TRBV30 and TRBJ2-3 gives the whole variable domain SQTIHQWPATLVQPVGSPLSLECTVEGTSNPNLYWYRQAAGRGLQLLFYSVGIGQISSEVPQNLSASRPQDRQFILSSKKLLLSDSGFYLCAWRWSDTQYFGPGTRLTVL.

The CDR3 loop is CASMAGETDTQYF. The CDR3 nucleotides read TGTGCCAGCATGGCGGGAGAGACAGATACGCAGTATTTT. This chain joins TRBV6-5 and TRBJ2-3, with 7 bases lining up with TRBD2. The CDR3 length is 13 residues. CDR1 and CDR2 from the germline V gene are MNHEY and SVGAGI. Trimming removed 7 bases from V and 3 bases from J; junction bases left unmatched: 4.

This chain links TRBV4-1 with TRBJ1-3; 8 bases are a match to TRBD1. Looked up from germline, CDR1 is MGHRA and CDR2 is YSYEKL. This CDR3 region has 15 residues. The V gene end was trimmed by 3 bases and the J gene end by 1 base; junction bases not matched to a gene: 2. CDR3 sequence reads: CASSQWTGSGNTIYF. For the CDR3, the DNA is TGCGCCAGCAGCCAGTGGACAGGGTCTGGAAACACCATATATTTT.

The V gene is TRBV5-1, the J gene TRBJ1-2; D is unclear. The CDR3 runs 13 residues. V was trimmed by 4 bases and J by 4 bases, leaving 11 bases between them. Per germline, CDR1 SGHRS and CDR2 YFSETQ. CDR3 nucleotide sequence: TGCGCCAGCAGCCCTGGTCAGGTCTATGGCTACACCTTC. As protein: CASSPGQVYGYTF.

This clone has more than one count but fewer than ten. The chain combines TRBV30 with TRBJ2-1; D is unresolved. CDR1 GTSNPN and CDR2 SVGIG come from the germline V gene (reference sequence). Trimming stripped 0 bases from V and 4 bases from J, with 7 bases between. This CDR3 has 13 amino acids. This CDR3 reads CAWSVQQYNEQFF. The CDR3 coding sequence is TGTGCCTGGAGTGTACAACAATACAATGAGCAGTTCTTC.

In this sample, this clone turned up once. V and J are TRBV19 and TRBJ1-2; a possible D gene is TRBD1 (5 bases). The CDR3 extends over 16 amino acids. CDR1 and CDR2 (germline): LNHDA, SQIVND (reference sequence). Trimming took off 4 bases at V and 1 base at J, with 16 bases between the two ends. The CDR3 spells CASSRGRARVNYGYTF. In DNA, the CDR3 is TGTGCCAGTAGTAGGGGTCGGGCCAGGGTTAACTATGGCTACACCTTC.

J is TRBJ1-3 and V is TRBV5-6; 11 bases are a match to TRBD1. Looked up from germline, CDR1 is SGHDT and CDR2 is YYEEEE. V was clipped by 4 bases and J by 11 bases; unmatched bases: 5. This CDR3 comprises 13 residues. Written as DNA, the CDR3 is TGTGCCAGCAGCGGACAGGGGGCAATTTCCATATATTTT. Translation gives CASSGQGAISIYF. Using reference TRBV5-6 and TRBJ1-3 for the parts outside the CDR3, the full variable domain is DAGVTQSPTHLIKTRGQQVTLRCSPKSGHDTVSWYQQALGQGPQFIFQYYEEEERQRGNFPDRFSGHQFPNYSSELNVNALLLGDSALYLCASSGQGAISIYFGEGSWLTVV.

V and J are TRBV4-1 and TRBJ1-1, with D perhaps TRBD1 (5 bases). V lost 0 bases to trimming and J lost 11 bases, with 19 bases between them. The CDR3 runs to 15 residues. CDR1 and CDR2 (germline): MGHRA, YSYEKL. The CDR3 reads CASSQEGARGRSAFF. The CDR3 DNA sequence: TGCGCCAGCAGCCAAGAAGGGGCCCGTGGGCGTTCCGCTTTCTTT.

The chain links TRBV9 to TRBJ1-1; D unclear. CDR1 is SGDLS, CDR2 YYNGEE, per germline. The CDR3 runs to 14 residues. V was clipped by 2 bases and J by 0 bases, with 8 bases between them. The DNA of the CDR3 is TGTGCCAGCAGCGTGGAAGGAATGAACACTGAAGCTTTCTTT. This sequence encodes CASSVEGMNTEAFF.

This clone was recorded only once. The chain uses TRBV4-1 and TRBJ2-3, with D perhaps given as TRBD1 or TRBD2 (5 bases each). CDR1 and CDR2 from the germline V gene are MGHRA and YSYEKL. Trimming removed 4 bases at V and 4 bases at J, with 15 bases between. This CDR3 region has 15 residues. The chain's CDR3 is CASSRDRGVADTQYF. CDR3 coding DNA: TGCGCCAGCAGCCGGGACCGGGGCGTCGCAGATACGCAGTATTTT.

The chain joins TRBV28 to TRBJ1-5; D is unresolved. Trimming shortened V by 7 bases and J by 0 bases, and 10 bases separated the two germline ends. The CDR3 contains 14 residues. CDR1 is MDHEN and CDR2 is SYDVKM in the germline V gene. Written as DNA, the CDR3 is TGTGCCAGCAAACAGCCATATAGCAATCAGCCCCAGCATTTT. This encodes CASKQPYSNQPQHF.

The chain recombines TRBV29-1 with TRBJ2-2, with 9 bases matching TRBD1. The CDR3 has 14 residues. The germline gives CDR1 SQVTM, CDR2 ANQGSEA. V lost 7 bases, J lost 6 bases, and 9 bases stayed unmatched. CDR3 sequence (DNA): TGCAGCGGAAAACAGGGGGCATCGGCCGGGGAGCTGTTTTTT. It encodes CSGKQGASAGELFF.

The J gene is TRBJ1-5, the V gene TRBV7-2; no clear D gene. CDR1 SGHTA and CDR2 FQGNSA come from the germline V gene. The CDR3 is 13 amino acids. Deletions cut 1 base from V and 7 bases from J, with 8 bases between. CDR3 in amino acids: CASSLGSGQPQHF. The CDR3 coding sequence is TGTGCCAGCAGCTTAGGCTCAGGACAGCCCCAGCATTTT.

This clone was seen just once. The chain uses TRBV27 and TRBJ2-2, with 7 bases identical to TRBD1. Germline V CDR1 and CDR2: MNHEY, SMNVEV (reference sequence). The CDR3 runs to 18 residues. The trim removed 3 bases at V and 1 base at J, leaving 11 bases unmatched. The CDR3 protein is CASSFAPPRTGNTGELFF. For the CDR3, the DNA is TGTGCCAGCAGTTTTGCCCCACCTAGGACAGGGAACACCGGGGAGCTGTTTTTT.

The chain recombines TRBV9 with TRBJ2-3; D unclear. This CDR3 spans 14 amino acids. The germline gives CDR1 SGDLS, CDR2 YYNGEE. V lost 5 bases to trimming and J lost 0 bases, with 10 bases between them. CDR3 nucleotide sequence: TGTGCCAGCAGTGCCTCTCTCAGCACAGATACGCAGTATTTT. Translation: CASSASLSTDTQYF.